This T cell receptor (beta chain) was retrieved from a study of T-cell reconstitution after alpha-beta-depleted transplantation in children. General observations from the study: From surviving recipient T cells and thymic progenitors came the high day-60 TCRbeta diversity observed in some patients.

Construction of the TCRbeta library involved unique molecular identifiers. TCRdb used MiXCR to reprocess the PCR reads, holding one entry per CDR3 protein. The sample has some 830,000 distinct CDR3 sequences; 16% are singletons. On this clonotype: Its antigen is not known.

Sequencing used PBMCs, mostly from graft donor cells, obtained 360 days after TCRalphabeta/CD19-depleted stem cell transplant. The TCR comes from a male patient between 10 and 17 years old who had a stem cell transplant for acute lymphoblastic leukemia, so the T cells may come from the graft donor.

CDR3 coding DNA: TGCAGTGCTAGAGATCGCGCTAGCGGGAGGAATGAGCAGTTCTTC. This translates into CSARDRASGRNEQFF. V and J are TRBV20-1 and TRBJ2-1; TRBD2 matches 11 bases. Germline CDR1 is DFQATT and CDR2 is SNEGSKA (reference sequence). There are 15 residues in the CDR3. Trimming took 0 bases from V and 7 from J; bases not matched to a gene: 5.